These 25 T cell receptor beta chains originate from one sample sequenced in a study of CD8 T cells in ankylosing spondylitis. Each CDR3 protein is one row after TCRdb ran MiXCR on the 5' RACE reads. The table has around 300,000 distinct CDR3 sequences, 20% seen once. What was sequenced was blood, either unsorted or a sorted T cell fraction (not recorded which). The receptor set was obtained from a female donor with ankylosing spondylitis or in good health (not recorded which).

V and J are TRBV5-1 and TRBJ2-1; unclear D gene. The length of the CDR3 is 15 residues. The germline gives CDR1 SGHRS, CDR2 YFSETQ. Deletions cut 9 bases from V and 7 bases from J, with 23 bases between. In DNA, the CDR3 is TGCGCCACCAGGAAGGTGGCCCTCGGACGGAATGAGCAGTTCTTC. Translating it yields CATRKVALGRNEQFF.

This clonotype was seen only a few times. The chain employs TRBV18 and TRBJ2-1; no definite D call. Per the germline V gene, CDR1 is KGHSH and CDR2 is LQKENI. The V gene lost 5 bases and the J gene lost 0 bases, with 8 bases spanning the gap. CDR3 size: 14 residues. CDR3 in amino acids: CASSRASSYNEQFF. The CDR3 region has the DNA TGTGCCAGCTCAAGGGCGAGCTCCTACAATGAGCAGTTCTTC. Full variable domain (rest looked up from reference TRBV18 and TRBJ2-1): NAGVMQNPRHLVRRRGQEARLRCSPMKGHSHVYWYRQLPEEGLKFMVYLQKENIIDESGMPKERFSAEFPKEGPSILRIQQVVRGDSAAYFCASSRASSYNEQFFGPGTRLTVL.

This clonotype was counted a few times. The V and J genes are TRBV19 and TRBJ1-5; a weak D match, TRBD1 (6 bases). The ends were cut back, 2 bases at V and 6 bases at J, with 14 bases in the middle. Germline CDR1 is LNHDA and CDR2 is SQIVND (reference sequence). The CDR3 is made up of 15 amino acids. CDR3 in amino acids: CASSISLGAVQPQHF. As DNA, the CDR3 is TGTGCCAGTAGTATATCATTGGGGGCCGTTCAGCCCCAGCATTTT.

This clonotype was counted at least ten times. The J gene is TRBJ2-1, the V gene TRBV12-3 or TRBV12-4; D remains unclear. Trimming cost V 6 bases and J 7 bases, with 7 bases left between them. The CDR3 spans 11 residues. CDR3 loop: CASSWGNEQFF. DNA for the CDR3: TGTGCCAGCAGCTGGGGTAATGAGCAGTTCTTC.

This clonotype was picked up many times. The V gene is TRBV29-1, the J gene TRBJ2-5; D is uncertain. The CDR3 contains 13 residues. Trimming left V 5 bases short and J 2 bases short, with 12 bases between. The germline V gene has CDR1 SQVTM and CDR2 ANQGSEA. CDR3 nucleotide sequence: TGCAGCGTTTTCCTACCGCAGCAAGAGACCCAGTACTTC. Encoded protein: CSVFLPQQETQYF.

This clonotype has just a few counts. The chain is built from TRBV27 and TRBJ2-7; 10 bases are a match to TRBD1. The CDR3 is 13 residues long. Unmatched junction bases numbered 7, after V lost 6 bases and J lost 8 bases. Germline assignment: CDR1 MNHEY and CDR2 SMNVEV (reference sequence). This chain's CDR3 is CASRADRGLQQYF. The CDR3 coding sequence is TGTGCCAGCAGAGCCGACAGGGGGCTGCAGCAGTACTTC.

The chain couples TRBV10-3 to TRBJ2-3; 9 nucleotides match TRBD2. This CDR3 comprises 16 residues. With 4 bases clipped from V and 6 bases from J, the junction kept 11 bases outside the gene matches. Germline V CDR1 and CDR2: ENHRY, SYGVKD. This CDR3 is CAISAGGAGGPDTQYF. CDR3 nucleotide sequence: TGTGCCATCAGTGCGGGCGGTGCGGGAGGGCCTGATACGCAGTATTTT.

This clonotype was recorded a few times. The chain is built from TRBV5-1 and TRBJ2-2, with TRBD1 matching over 9 bases. Germline V gives CDR1 SGHRS, CDR2 YFSETQ. Germline trimming cut 6 bases from V and 0 bases from J; bases unmatched to any gene: 12. The CDR3 is made up of 18 amino acids. The CDR3 sequence is CASINGQGPLTNTGELFF. CDR3 nucleotides: TGCGCCAGCATCAACGGACAGGGGCCACTAACGAACACCGGGGAGCTGTTTTTT.

The gene calls are TRBV6-5 and TRBJ2-3; TRBD1 matches 7 bases. CDR3 length equals 14 residues. V was pared by 6 bases and J by 4 bases, with 7 bases of the junction left unmatched. Germline V CDR1 and CDR2: MNHEY, SVGAGI. CDR3 DNA sequence: TGTGCCAGCAGCTTACAGGGGTCCGCAGATACGCAGTATTTT. This encodes CASSLQGSADTQYF.

V usage is TRBV6-5 and J usage is TRBJ1-1; D is unclear. CDR3 length: 16 amino acids. CDR1 is MNHEY, CDR2 SVGAGI, per germline. Trimming took 0 bases from V and 4 from J, leaving 15 bases between them. Written as DNA, the CDR3 is TGTGCCAGCAGTTACTCGGCGGGAGGGTCTTCCACTGAAGCTTTCTTT. Amino acids: CASSYSAGGSSTEAFF.

This rearrangement joins TRBV28 to TRBJ1-4; D unresolved. Trimming took 5 bases from V and 0 from J, leaving 10 bases between them. This CDR3 has 15 residues. Per germline, CDR1 MDHEN and CDR2 SYDVKM. CDR3 region: CASSTLVPTNEKLFF. The CDR3 region has the DNA TGTGCCAGCAGTACCCTCGTCCCAACTAATGAAAAACTGTTTTTT.

The CDR3 nucleotides are TGTGCCAGCCGAGGGTCGGGAGTTCGACAGCCCCAGCATTTT. This encodes CASRGSGVRQPQHF. The chain couples TRBV6-5 to TRBJ1-5; D unclear. Per germline, CDR1 MNHEY and CDR2 SVGAGI. V was pared by 8 bases and J by 7 bases, with 18 bases between. CDR3 size: 14 residues.

In this sample, this clonotype turned up a few times. The rearrangement uses TRBV6-1 and TRBJ2-1, with 8 bases fitting TRBD1. The CDR3 extends over 14 amino acids. J lost 5 bases, V lost 7 bases, and 7 bases had no gene match. Germline V gene sequence: CDR1 MNHNS, CDR2 SASEGT. The CDR3 DNA is TGTGCCAGCAAATTTGAGGACAGGGACAATGAGCAGTTCTTC. It specifies CASKFEDRDNEQFF.

The V and J genes are TRBV11-2 and TRBJ2-1; 14 bases align to TRBD2. The CDR3 has 19 amino acids. The germline V gene encodes CDR1 SGHAT and CDR2 FQNNGV. The V gene end was trimmed by 4 bases and the J gene end by 4 bases; junction bases not matched to a gene: 12. DNA of the CDR3: TGTGCCAGCAGCTCCCCGACTAGCGGGAGGGCCTCGGGGTACAATGAGCAGTTCTTC. This gives the protein CASSSPTSGRASGYNEQFF.

A single count supports this clonotype. The CDR3 DNA is TGTGCCAGCAGTTTTCCCCATTTAAATGAGCAGTTCTTC. Translation: CASSFPHLNEQFF. The chain links TRBV12-3 or TRBV12-4 to TRBJ2-1; no firm D call. The CDR3 has 13 amino acids. V gave up 3 bases and J gave up 7 bases, with 10 bases separating them.

The chain has TRBV3-1 and TRBJ2-7; D perhaps matches TRBD2 (5 bases). The CDR3 consists of 16 residues. V dropped 2 bases and J dropped 0 bases, with 14 bases sitting between them. Germline V gene sequence: CDR1 LGHDT, CDR2 YNNKEL (reference sequence). In DNA, the CDR3 is TGTGCCAGCAGCCAATCACTAGTTCACTCCTCCTACGAGCAGTACTTC. Its translation is CASSQSLVHSSYEQYF.

This chain connects TRBV20-1 to TRBJ2-1; no reliable D call. V was cut by 2 bases and J by 0 bases, with 14 bases left in between. The CDR3 loop spans 16 amino acids. CDR1 is DFQATT and CDR2 is SNEGSKA in the germline V gene (reference sequence). The CDR3 loop is CSARPSGRLSYNEQFF. CDR3 bases: TGCAGTGCTAGACCTTCGGGCAGACTCTCCTACAATGAGCAGTTCTTC.

The rearrangement joins TRBV12-3 or TRBV12-4 to TRBJ1-5; unclear D gene. V lost 6 bases to trimming and J lost 0 bases, with 12 bases between them. The CDR3 has 15 amino acids. CDR3 in DNA: TGTGCCAGCAGCCAACGTTCTGCTAGCAATCAGCCCCAGCATTTT. It encodes CASSQRSASNQPQHF.

Only a few counts were recorded for this clonotype. The V call is TRBV20-1, the J call TRBJ1-2; D possibly corresponds to TRBD1 (5 bases). The V gene lost 3 bases and the J gene lost 0 bases, with 11 bases spanning the gap. Per germline, CDR1 DFQATT and CDR2 SNEGSKA (reference sequence). This CDR3 region has 14 residues. CDR3 bases: TGCAGTGCTAGTCCCCTGGGGGCTAACTATGGCTACACCTTC. This gives the protein CSASPLGANYGYTF.

This clonotype has just a few counts. The chain is built from TRBV20-1 and TRBJ1-2; D remains ambiguous. The CDR3 runs to 13 residues. V was cut by 5 bases and J by 0 bases, with 10 bases left in between. Germline V gives CDR1 DFQATT, CDR2 SNEGSKA (reference sequence). CDR3 loop: CSAPQRANYGYTF. CDR3 coding DNA: TGCAGTGCTCCACAAAGAGCTAACTATGGCTACACCTTC.

The rearrangement links TRBV5-4 to TRBJ2-3; TRBD2 aligns across 7 bases. The CDR3 totals 16 residues. Germline loops: CDR1 SGHNT, CDR2 YYREEE (reference sequence). Germline trimming cut 2 bases from V and 6 bases from J; bases unmatched to any gene: 12. CDR3 protein: CASSLGAGTGRDTQYF. The CDR3 DNA sequence: TGTGCCAGCAGCTTAGGAGCGGGAACGGGTCGGGATACGCAGTATTTT.

As to this clonotype: At one boundary the junction diverges from the germline segment, which might be a read error. The J gene is TRBJ2-7, the V gene TRBV7-8, with 9 nucleotides matching TRBD2. This CDR3 has 16 amino acids. Germline CDR1 reads SGHVS; CDR2 reads FQNEAQ. This CDR3 is CASSLAGTSGPANGCF. As DNA, the CDR3 is TGTGCCAGCAGCTTAGCCGGTACTAGCGGGCCCGCGAATGGATGCTTC.

This clonotype was counted at least ten times. The rearrangement links TRBV20-1 to TRBJ1-2; perhaps TRBD1 as D (5 bases). The CDR3 has 12 residues. Germline V lookup: CDR1 DFQATT, CDR2 SNEGSKA (reference sequence). Trimming stripped 5 bases from V and 5 bases from J, with 12 bases between. This CDR3 is CSAEGRTYGYTF. DNA for the CDR3: TGCAGTGCTGAGGGACGGACGTATGGCTACACCTTC.

The chain combines TRBV12-3 or TRBV12-4 with TRBJ2-1; a weak D match, TRBD2 (7 bases). V was clipped by 7 bases and J by 4 bases, with 23 bases between them. The CDR3 is 17 residues long. In nucleotides, the CDR3 is TGTGCCAGCAAGCAGGACTTTATTAAGGGGGGGTACAATGAGCAGTTCTTC. This encodes CASKQDFIKGGYNEQFF.

The V gene is TRBV12-3 or TRBV12-4, the J gene TRBJ2-5, with 9 positions matching TRBD1. J lost 0 bases, V lost 3 bases, and 8 bases had no gene match. This CDR3 region has 17 residues. The chain's CDR3 is CASSLGVGTGYQETQYF. In DNA, the CDR3 is TGTGCCAGCAGTTTGGGGGTCGGGACAGGGTACCAAGAGACCCAGTACTTC.